This TCR beta chain was captured by sequencing in a study of cytomegalovirus exposure and HLA in healthy donors. Study in general: HLA-typed donors were the source of approximately 88 million unique TCRs, which an early data release held.

Germline-derived CDR1 and CDR2 are WNHNN and SYGVQD (reference sequence). V dropped 5 bases and J dropped 2; count of bases not matched to a gene: 4. CDR3 length: 14 amino acids. The PCR employed 60 Vbeta primers together with 13 Jbeta primers. The table came from immunoSEQ multiplex PCR; TCRdb's copy has only in-frame clones and leaves some out. Of some 95,000 clones in the sample, about 67% were seen once. The source material was PBMCs. This chain uses TRBV10-1 with TRBJ2-3; 7 bases are a match to TRBD1. The TCR comes from a man aged 25 to 40 in good health and CMV-seronegative. CDR3 amino acids: CASSPDRNTDTQYF. Here the CDR3 DNA reads TGCGCCAGCAGTCCGGACAGGAACACAGATACGCAGTATTTT.